One and the same sample provided the 30 T cell receptor beta chains below, sequenced in a study of blood T cell repertoires in COVID-19 (dated by TCRdb to about 2020). Library construction relied on the immunoSEQ multiplex PCR assay. As stored in TCRdb, this immuneACCESS dataset retains in-frame rearrangements with V and J assigned. A fraction of the clones does not appear; measured against another copy, unresolved V genes explain less than half of the discrepancy, and the remainder lacks a known reason. The table for this sample lists around 150,000 clones; 80% to 90% of them were counted only once. The ten largest clones capture more than 9% of the sample. The sequenced sample consisted of peripheral blood. The receptors shown here come from a man aged 55-75 years with active or convalescent COVID-19.

The rearrangement links TRBV7-9 to TRBJ1-5; 8 bases agree with TRBD1. CDR3 size: 12 residues. Per the germline V gene, CDR1 is SEHNR and CDR2 is FQNEAQ (reference sequence). Trimming cost V 5 bases and J 7 bases; bases outside gene matches: 1. The CDR3 nucleotides are TGTGCCAGCAGCCCAGGGGGCCAGCCCCAGCATTTT. Residues: CASSPGGQPQHF. The variable domain in full, completed from reference TRBV7-9 and TRBJ1-5, reads DTGVSQNPRHKITKRGQNVTFRCDPISEHNRLYWYRQTLGQGPEFLTYFQNEAQLEKSRLLSDRFSAERPKGSFSTLEIQRTEQGDSAMYLCASSPGGQPQHFGDGTRLSIL.

The sample holds one count of this clone. CDR3 loop: CASSPGGGASGNTIYF. The DNA of the CDR3 is TGTGCCAGCAGCCCTGGAGGGGGGGCCTCTGGAAACACCATATATTTT. V gene TRBV5-4 combines with J gene TRBJ1-3; a weak D match, TRBD1 (6 bases). CDR3 length: 16 residues. From germline, CDR1 is SGHNT and CDR2 YYREEE (reference sequence). V gave up 4 bases and J gave up 0 bases, with 14 bases separating them.

The V and J genes are TRBV27 and TRBJ2-7, with 11 bases aligning to TRBD2. This CDR3 is 15 amino acids long. Germline V gene lookup returns CDR1 MNHEY and CDR2 SMNVEV (reference sequence). J gave up 4 bases and V 3 bases, and 5 bases lay outside the gene matches. The CDR3 nucleotides are TGTGCCAGCAGTTTTAGACTAGCGGGGCCATACGAGCAGTACTTC. This translates into CASSFRLAGPYEQYF.

DNA for the CDR3: TGTGCCAGCAGTGACCGCCGACTAGCCCATGAGCAGTTCTTC. This codes for CASSDRRLAHEQFF. This rearrangement joins TRBV28 to TRBJ2-1; 7 bases line up with TRBD2. Germline CDR1 reads MDHEN; CDR2 reads SYDVKM. V lost 5 bases, J lost 8 bases, and 9 bases stayed unmatched. The CDR3 totals 14 residues. The whole variable domain, filled in from reference TRBV28 and TRBJ2-1, reads DVKVTQSSRYLVKRTGEKVFLECVQDMDHENMFWYRQDPGLGLRLIYFSYDVKMKEKGDIPEGYSVSREKKERFSLILESASTNQTSMYLCASSDRRLAHEQFFGPGTRLTVL.

V is TRBV18 and J is TRBJ1-5, with TRBD1 matching 7 bases. V trimming: 2 bases; J trimming: 5 bases; junction bases outside the gene matches: 3. CDR3 length: 14 amino acids. Per the germline V gene, CDR1 is KGHSH and CDR2 is LQKENI. The CDR3 sequence is CASSPGGGYQPQHF. The DNA of the CDR3 is TGTGCCAGCTCACCAGGAGGGGGCTATCAGCCCCAGCATTTT.

The rearrangement uses TRBV19 and TRBJ1-1, with D maybe TRBD1 (6 bases). This CDR3 comprises 13 residues. The germline CDR1 and CDR2 sequences are LNHDA and SQIVND (reference sequence). V was shortened by 4 bases and J by 7 bases, with 13 bases between the two germline ends. The DNA for the CDR3 is TGTGCCAGTAGTAGCCTGGACAGCCTTGAAGCTTTCTTT. Its translation is CASSSLDSLEAFF.

This clone was recorded only once. The genes are TRBV25-1 and TRBJ2-3; perhaps TRBD1 as D (6 bases). V was cut by 8 bases and J by 9 bases, with 21 bases left in between. Germline V gives CDR1 MGHDK, CDR2 SYGVNS. This CDR3 spans 14 amino acids. The CDR3 DNA reads as TGTGCCAGCGGGGGCAGGGCACCTCATCAGACGCAGTATTTT. This encodes CASGGRAPHQTQYF.

The V gene is TRBV7-3, the J gene TRBJ1-1, with 7 positions matching TRBD1. J was trimmed by 4 bases and V by 6 bases; bases with no gene match: 5. Germline V gives CDR1 SGHTA, CDR2 FQGTGA. The CDR3 has 13 amino acids. CDR3 loop: CASRPTGPTEAFF. The CDR3 DNA is TGTGCCAGCAGGCCGACAGGGCCCACTGAAGCTTTCTTT.

V gene TRBV5-1 combines with J gene TRBJ2-2, with 7 bases fitting TRBD2. The CDR3 sequence is 16 residues long. In germline, CDR1 is SGHRS, CDR2 YFSETQ. The trim removed 0 bases at V and 4 bases at J, leaving 6 bases unmatched. CDR3 region: CASSLAASGITGELFF. The CDR3 DNA follows: TGCGCCAGCAGCTTGGCGGCTAGCGGAATCACCGGGGAGCTGTTTTTT.

The chain carries TRBV28 and TRBJ1-1, with TRBD1 matching 9 bases. V gave up 5 bases and J gave up 1 base; unmatched junction bases: 8. CDR1 MDHEN and CDR2 SYDVKM come from the germline V gene. The CDR3 is 16 residues long. In nucleotides, the CDR3 is TGTGCCAGCAGTATCTACCGGACAGGGGAGAACACTGAAGCTTTCTTT. As protein: CASSIYRTGENTEAFF.

The chain is built from TRBV6-2 or TRBV6-3 and TRBJ1-1; no definite D call. CDR1 and CDR2 from the germline V gene are MNHEY and SVGEGT. Deletions cut 6 bases from V and 1 base from J, with 9 bases between. The CDR3 is made up of 13 amino acids. This CDR3 is CASSRRENTEAFF. CDR3 sequence (DNA): TGTGCCAGCAGCCGCCGGGAGAACACTGAAGCTTTCTTT.

This chain connects TRBV9 to TRBJ2-1; 9 bases line up with TRBD2. The CDR3 is 15 amino acids. Germline V gene data show CDR1 as SGDLS and CDR2 as YYNGEE. The J segment lost 3 bases and the V segment lost 2 bases, leaving 3 bases of the junction unmatched. DNA of the CDR3: TGTGCCAGCAGCGTGGGGACTAGCAGCTACAATGAGCAGTTCTTC. Its translation is CASSVGTSSYNEQFF.

CDR3 bases: TGTGCCAGCAGCGTCGGGACATCTGTTAGGGCAGATACGCAGTATTTT. Translation: CASSVGTSVRADTQYF. The chain couples TRBV2 to TRBJ2-3, with D possibly matching TRBD1 (6 bases). The germline gives CDR1 SNHLY, CDR2 FYNNEI. CDR3 size: 16 residues. Trimming removed 6 bases from V and 4 bases from J, with 20 bases in between.

This clone appeared once. This chain connects TRBV10-3 to TRBJ1-2, with TRBD1 matching over 7 bases. CDR1 and CDR2 (germline): ENHRY, SYGVKD. V dropped 5 bases and J dropped 6; count of bases not matched to a gene: 6. This CDR3 comprises 13 residues. CDR3 bases: TGTGCCATCAGTACAGACAGGGTCGATGGCTACACCTTC. It encodes CAISTDRVDGYTF.

The V and J genes are TRBV7-2 and TRBJ2-3; 9 bases are shared with TRBD1. Germline CDR1 is SGHTA and CDR2 is FQGNSA. CDR3 size: 16 residues. V lost 4 bases, J lost 3 bases, and 8 bases stayed unmatched. For the CDR3, the DNA is TGTGCCAGCAGCTCGCGACAGGGGGGGTGGACAGATACGCAGTATTTT. Protein product: CASSSRQGGWTDTQYF.

The V and J genes are TRBV6-6 and TRBJ2-3, with 12 bases identical to TRBD2. The CDR3 is 14 residues long. The junction had 4 bases not matched to a gene; V was cut back by 6 bases and J by 6 bases. CDR1 MNHNY and CDR2 SVGAGI come from the germline V gene (reference sequence). The CDR3 here is CASRLAGGWDTQYF. The DNA of the CDR3 is TGTGCCAGCAGACTAGCGGGAGGTTGGGATACGCAGTATTTT.

This chain joins TRBV7-2 and TRBJ2-5; D may be TRBD2 (5 bases). V was shortened by 5 bases and J by 2 bases, with 12 bases between the two germline ends. CDR1 SGHTA and CDR2 FQGNSA come from the germline V gene. The CDR3 spans 14 residues. The CDR3 loop reads CASSPSGVQETQYF. The CDR3 DNA reads as TGTGCCAGCAGCCCAAGCGGCGTTCAAGAGACCCAGTACTTC.

The CDR3 is CASSLERSNEQFF. CDR3 in DNA: TGTGCCAGCAGCTTAGAGCGCTCGAATGAGCAGTTCTTC. The chain combines TRBV7-3 with TRBJ2-1; D gene ambiguous. Trimming took off 2 bases at V and 7 bases at J, with 9 bases between the two ends. Germline V CDR1 and CDR2: SGHTA, FQGTGA. CDR3 length equals 13 residues.

V usage is TRBV5-1 and J usage is TRBJ2-1, with a weak D call TRBD1 (5 bases). The CDR3 contains 13 residues. V lost 0 bases to trimming and J lost 7 bases, with 8 bases between them. Germline lookup yields CDR1 SGHRS and CDR2 YFSETQ. As DNA, the CDR3 is TGCGCCAGCAGCTTGGGTCCAGGGAATGAGCAGTTCTTC. Translating gives CASSLGPGNEQFF.

This chain links TRBV28 with TRBJ2-5; TRBD1 is a possible D gene (6 bases). V was clipped by 5 bases and J by 2 bases, with 18 bases between them. The CDR3 is 16 residues long. Germline assignment: CDR1 MDHEN and CDR2 SYDVKM. The CDR3 reads CASSTGFEEVQETQYF. CDR3 in DNA: TGTGCCAGCAGTACAGGGTTCGAAGAGGTACAAGAGACCCAGTACTTC.

The gene calls are TRBV7-2 and TRBJ1-4; 7 bases are shared with TRBD1. V lost 5 bases and J lost 7; bases outside the gene matches: 7. This CDR3 is 14 amino acids long. The germline CDR1 and CDR2 sequences are SGHTA and FQGNSA. CDR3: CASSVRQGGEKLFF. The CDR3 DNA follows: TGTGCCAGCAGCGTCCGTCAGGGGGGTGAAAAACTGTTTTTT.

The rearrangement uses TRBV5-1 and TRBJ2-6; D uncertain. The CDR3 loop spans 15 amino acids. V was pared by 0 bases and J by 1 base, with 5 bases between. In germline, CDR1 is SGHRS, CDR2 YFSETQ. This CDR3 reads CASSLVQSGANVLTF. The CDR3 coding sequence is TGCGCCAGCAGCTTGGTGCAGTCTGGGGCCAACGTCCTGACTTTC.

The chain has TRBV27 and TRBJ1-4, with 12 positions matching TRBD1. J was trimmed by 8 bases and V by 5 bases; bases with no gene match: 3. The CDR3 contains 14 residues. The V gene's germline CDR1 is MNHEY and CDR2 SMNVEV (reference sequence). This CDR3 reads CASSAGTGGEKLFF. The CDR3 DNA sequence: TGTGCCAGCAGTGCCGGGACAGGGGGCGAAAAACTGTTTTTT.

The chain carries TRBV11-2 and TRBJ2-1; 7 nucleotides line up with TRBD2. With V trimmed by 1 base and J by 5 bases, 11 bases remained unmatched. CDR1 is SGHAT, CDR2 FQNNGV, per germline. This CDR3 is 17 amino acids long. CDR3 nucleotides: TGTGCCAGCAGCTTAGGTCCTTCGGGACTACACGACAATGAGCAGTTCTTC. Residues: CASSLGPSGLHDNEQFF.

This rearrangement joins TRBV15 to TRBJ1-2, with D maybe TRBD1 (6 bases). The CDR3 runs to 14 residues. The ends were cut back, 0 bases at V and 7 bases at J, with 12 bases in the middle. Germline-derived CDR1 and CDR2 are LNHNV and YYDKDF (reference sequence). The CDR3 DNA reads as TGTGCCACCAGCAGAGAAACAGGGCGAGGTGGCTACACCTTC. Translating gives CATSRETGRGGYTF. Supplemented by reference TRBV15 and TRBJ1-2, the full variable domain reads DAMVIQNPRYQVTQFGKPVTLSCSQTLNHNVMYWYQQKSSQAPKLLFHYYDKDFNNEADTPDNFQSRRPNTSFCFLDIRSPGLGDTAMYLCATSRETGRGGYTFGSGTRLTVV.

The chain employs TRBV5-1 and TRBJ2-3; the match to TRBD2 covers 8 bases. The germline V gene encodes CDR1 SGHRS and CDR2 YFSETQ. This CDR3 has 16 residues. V lost 0 bases to trimming and J lost 6 bases; unmatched junction nucleotides: 9. In nucleotides, the CDR3 is TGCGCCAGCAGCTTGGTGGTAGCGGGACCTGGGGATACGCAGTATTTT. Translation gives CASSLVVAGPGDTQYF.

The rearrangement uses TRBV7-9 and TRBJ1-1; D gene ambiguous. CDR1 and CDR2 (germline): SEHNR, FQNEAQ (reference sequence). Deletions cut 2 bases from V and 1 base from J, with 11 bases between. CDR3 length: 15 residues. DNA of the CDR3: TGTGCCAGCAGCTTATCTGCGGGGAAGAACACTGAAGCTTTCTTT. Amino acid sequence: CASSLSAGKNTEAFF.

The chain has TRBV7-8 and TRBJ2-7; TRBD2 agrees at 10 bases. The CDR3 extends over 15 amino acids. Germline CDR1 reads SGHVS; CDR2 reads FQNEAQ. The J segment lost 5 bases and the V segment lost 2 bases, leaving 6 bases of the junction unmatched. This CDR3 reads CASSLKASGSNEQYF. The CDR3 coding sequence is TGTGCCAGCAGCTTAAAAGCTAGCGGGAGCAACGAGCAGTACTTC. The full variable domain, its missing parts supplied by reference TRBV7-8 and TRBJ2-7, is GAGVSQSPRYKVAKRGQDVALRCDPISGHVSLFWYQQALGQGPEFLTYFQNEAQLDKSGLPSDRFFAERPEGSVSTLKIQRTQQEDSAVYLCASSLKASGSNEQYFGPGTRLTVT.

This rearrangement joins TRBV14 to TRBJ1-6; the D gene is possibly TRBD1 (6 bases). Trimming took 3 bases from V and 9 from J, leaving 12 bases between them. In germline, CDR1 is SGHDN, CDR2 FVKESK. CDR3 length equals 14 residues. The CDR3 nucleotides are TGTGCCAGCAGCCACAGGGGTCTTCGTTCACCCCTCCACTTT. This codes for CASSHRGLRSPLHF.

The chain joins TRBV6-5 to TRBJ1-6; TRBD1 matches 8 bases. This CDR3 spans 15 amino acids. CDR1 MNHEY and CDR2 SVGAGI come from the germline V gene. The junction had 2 bases not matched to a gene; V was cut back by 0 bases and J by 7 bases. The CDR3 spells CASSYSAGGNSPLHF. In nucleotides, the CDR3 is TGTGCCAGCAGTTACTCGGCAGGGGGCAATTCACCCCTCCACTTT.